Below, 4 T cell receptor beta chains from the same sample are listed, as sequenced in a study of T cell responses to AZD1222 COVID-19 vaccine (dated by TCRdb to about 2021). The sample's time point label, in plain terms: about 28 days (+/-7) after the second vaccine dose. Library method: the immunoSEQ multiplex PCR assay. The table comes from immuneACCESS by way of TCRdb, which keeps in-frame sequences with V and J called. Part of the clones is missing from these tables; in studies checked, under half for an unresolved V gene and the rest for unknown reasons. The sample contains 98,000 or so clones, 70% to 85% of them found a single time. 11% to 15% of the sample goes to the ten largest clones. This specimen was peripheral blood, taken 28 days after the second AZD1222 dose. All receptors derive from an adult who received the AZD1222 COVID-19 vaccine.

This CDR3 reads CASSLVESRTEAFF. In DNA, the CDR3 is TGTGCCAGCAGCTTAGTCGAGTCGAGGACTGAAGCTTTCTTT. The chain is built from TRBV11-3 and TRBJ1-1, with unresolved D. Trimming removed 1 base from V and 5 bases from J, with 11 bases in between. The CDR3 length is 14 residues. Germline values: CDR1 SGHNT, CDR2 YENEEA.

The chain joins TRBV7-3 to TRBJ1-1; D is unresolved. CDR1 and CDR2 from the germline V gene are SGHTA and FQGTGA. This CDR3 is built from 13 residues. Deletions cut 10 bases from V and 0 bases from J, with 12 bases between. The CDR3 DNA sequence: TGTGCCACCAAAGATCAGGTGAACACTGAAGCTTTCTTT. Protein sequence: CATKDQVNTEAFF.

V and J are TRBV27 and TRBJ2-2; weak D call: TRBD2 (5 bases). The CDR3 contains 15 residues. Germline V lookup: CDR1 MNHEY, CDR2 SMNVEV (reference sequence). The V end lost 3 bases, the J end lost 0 bases, and 8 bases lay between the germline ends. The CDR3 DNA reads TGTGCCAGCAGTTTCGCGGGTACGAACACCGGGGAGCTGTTTTTT. Amino acid sequence: CASSFAGTNTGELFF.

The genes are TRBV5-5 and TRBJ2-7; 7 bases map to TRBD1. The V gene end was trimmed by 3 bases and the J gene end by 1 base; junction bases not matched to a gene: 4. Germline CDR1 and CDR2: SGHKS and YYEKEE (reference sequence). The length of the CDR3 is 14 residues. The CDR3 nucleotides read TGTGCCAGCAGCTCCCGACAGGGATCCTACGAGCAGTACTTC. Translated, it gives CASSSRQGSYEQYF. Together with reference TRBV5-5 and TRBJ2-7, the CDR3 gives the full variable domain: DAGVTQSPTHLIKTRGQQVTLRCSPISGHKSVSWYQQVLGQGPQFIFQYYEKEERGRGNFPDRFSARQFPNYSSELNVNALLLGDSALYLCASSSRQGSYEQYFGPGTRLTVT.